This T cell receptor beta chain was recovered during a study of early T cells in non-severe SARS-CoV-2 infection. Overall study results and limits: Database matching using VDJdb favored anti-spike CD8 responses, with private and CD4 specificities left missing.

Attached unique molecular identifiers marked individual cDNA molecules. TCRdb passed the 5' RACE reads through MiXCR, listing each CDR3 protein once. The repertoire holds about 48,000 distinct CDR3 sequences, with more than 6.5% as singletons. This CDR3 comprises 16 residues. Germline V gene lookup returns CDR1 MDHEN and CDR2 SYDVKM. Trimming cost V 6 bases and J 2 bases, with 14 bases left between them. This clonotype was observed a few times. The antigen is undetermined. The sample taken for sequencing was whole blood. This receptor was obtained from an adult who was a healthcare worker with PCR-confirmed SARS-CoV-2 infection or an uninfected control (not recorded which). The chain combines TRBV28 with TRBJ1-6; no reliable D call. Here the CDR3 DNA reads TGTGCCAGCAGCTTCCGGGGAGGAACCTATAATTCACCCCTCCACTTT. It codes for CASSFRGGTYNSPLHF.